This T cell receptor beta chain was retrieved from a study of memory CD4+ T cells and cytomegalovirus serostatus. Study-wide points: A US-trained random forest predicted CMV serostatus with median AUC around 0.9.

Comments on this clone: Its specificity is unknown.

The germline gives CDR1 LNHDA, CDR2 SQIVND (reference sequence). There are 16 residues in the CDR3. The V gene end was trimmed by 6 bases and the J gene end by 4 bases; junction bases not matched to a gene: 11. Single viable CD3+CD4+CD8-CD45RO+ cells were sorted as the memory CD4+ T cells. Using immunoSEQ multiplex PCR, the repertoire was profiled, and TCRdb retains in-frame clones only, with some absent. The sample records under 50,000 clones, around 76% being singletons. This chain links TRBV19 with TRBJ1-4; the match to TRBD1 covers 7 bases. The sample taken for sequencing was memory CD4+ T cells from blood. The receptor's source is an adult in good health and CMV-seropositive. The CDR3 here is CASRRDSLPDNEKLFF. DNA for the CDR3: TGTGCCAGTAGGCGGGACAGCCTGCCGGATAATGAAAAACTGTTTTTT.